This entry lists 25 T cell receptor beta chains sequenced from one sample in a study of T cell responses to AZD1222 COVID-19 vaccine. Measured with immunoSEQ multiplex PCR; TCRdb has only the in-frame clones, and not every one. The sample lists around 160,000 clones, about 90% occurring once. The sample in question was peripheral blood, obtained on day 0 of AZD1222 vaccination. Receptors were obtained from an adult in good health.

V gene TRBV5-6 combines with J gene TRBJ2-6; D is possibly TRBD2 (7 bases). Germline loops: CDR1 SGHDT, CDR2 YYEEEE. The CDR3 runs 18 residues. The V end lost 4 bases, the J end lost 2 bases, and 19 bases lay between the germline ends. DNA for the CDR3: TGTGCCAGCAGCCTGATCGGTTGGGGGGGCGCTGGGGCCAACGTCCTGACTTTC. It yields the protein CASSLIGWGGAGANVLTF.

The chain links TRBV7-3 to TRBJ2-1, with D maybe TRBD2 (5 bases). The germline gives CDR1 SGHTA, CDR2 FQGTGA. Deletions cut 6 bases from V and 1 base from J, with 22 bases between. CDR3 length equals 18 residues. CDR3 nucleotide sequence: TGTGCCAGCAGGGACTCCTCCCGTGATCCCCATTCCTACAATGAGCAGTTCTTC. It encodes CASRDSSRDPHSYNEQFF.

The V and J genes are TRBV19 and TRBJ1-2; no reliable D call. This CDR3 has 11 amino acids. Trimming cost V 4 bases and J 8 bases, with 8 bases left between them. CDR1 and CDR2 (germline): LNHDA, SQIVND (reference sequence). CDR3 sequence: CASSTTRGYTF. The CDR3 DNA reads as TGTGCCAGTAGTACGACCCGGGGCTACACCTTC.

This chain joins TRBV19 and TRBJ1-1; no definite D call. Germline-derived CDR1 and CDR2 are LNHDA and SQIVND (reference sequence). The CDR3 spans 14 residues. Between the trimmed V and J ends, which lost 5 bases and 3 bases, there was a span of 13 bases. The CDR3 loop is CASSGLWGDTEAFF. The DNA for the CDR3 is TGTGCCAGTAGTGGTCTTTGGGGTGACACTGAAGCTTTCTTT. The full variable domain, with the rest looked up from reference TRBV19 and TRBJ1-1, is DGGITQSPKYLFRKEGQNVTLSCEQNLNHDAMYWYRQDPGQGLRLIYYSQIVNDFQKGDIAEGYSVSREKKESFPLTVTSAQKNPTAFYLCASSGLWGDTEAFFGQGTRLTVV.

The table lists this clone with a few counts. The CDR3 DNA reads as TGTGCCACCGGGACAGGGGTCACCTACGAGCAGTACTTC. The encoded protein is CATGTGVTYEQYF. The J gene is TRBJ2-7, the V gene TRBV24-1, with TRBD1 matching over 10 bases. This CDR3 has 13 amino acids. V shed 9 bases, J shed 2 bases, and the junction held 3 bases outside the gene matches. Germline values: CDR1 KGHDR, CDR2 SFDVKD.

This clone appeared once. V gene TRBV2 combines with J gene TRBJ2-1, with TRBD2 matching over 10 bases. The V and J ends lost 4 bases and 8 bases, in that order; junction bases with no gene match: 8. There are 15 residues in the CDR3. Germline V gene lookup returns CDR1 SNHLY and CDR2 FYNNEI. The CDR3: CASSALAGVVYEQFF. The CDR3 bases are TGTGCCAGCAGTGCCCTAGCGGGAGTTGTGTATGAGCAGTTCTTC.

The rearrangement uses TRBV5-6 and TRBJ1-2, with a weak D call TRBD1 (6 bases). Germline CDR1 and CDR2: SGHDT and YYEEEE. Trimming cost V 3 bases and J 7 bases, with 10 bases left between them. This CDR3 is 12 amino acids long. CDR3 nucleotides: TGTGCCAGCAGCTCGACAGGATCTGGCTACACCTTC. It encodes CASSSTGSGYTF.

The chain combines TRBV28 with TRBJ1-5, with 10 bases lining up with TRBD1. This CDR3 is built from 15 residues. Germline values: CDR1 MDHEN, CDR2 SYDVKM. With V trimmed by 4 bases and J by 6 bases, 6 bases remained unmatched. CDR3 protein: CASSSGQGDGQPQHF. The CDR3 DNA follows: TGTGCCAGCAGTTCCGGACAGGGGGATGGTCAGCCCCAGCATTTT.

This chain joins TRBV20-1 and TRBJ2-7; a weak D match, TRBD2 (5 bases). CDR1 is DFQATT, CDR2 SNEGSKA, per germline (reference sequence). The CDR3 consists of 11 residues. This chain's CDR3 is CRIARAGEQYF. CDR3 nucleotides: TGCAGGATAGCTAGGGCGGGCGAGCAGTACTTC.

The V and J genes are TRBV18 and TRBJ1-2; D unresolved. CDR1 KGHSH and CDR2 LQKENI come from the germline V gene. The CDR3 covers 14 residues. The V and J ends lost 2 bases and 3 bases respectively, with 10 bases between them. CDR3 sequence: CASSPGRVDYGYTF. Here the CDR3 DNA reads TGTGCCAGCTCACCAGGTCGGGTCGACTATGGCTACACCTTC.

The chain employs TRBV2 and TRBJ1-5; D perhaps matches TRBD1 (6 bases). CDR3 size: 13 residues. V was trimmed by 6 bases and J by 3 bases, leaving 9 bases between them. Germline V gives CDR1 SNHLY, CDR2 FYNNEI. For the CDR3, the DNA is TGTGCCAGCAGGGGGACAAACAATCAGCCCCAGCATTTT. It is translated as CASRGTNNQPQHF.

V usage is TRBV19 and J usage is TRBJ1-1, with D maybe TRBD1 (5 bases). CDR1 is LNHDA, CDR2 SQIVND, per germline (reference sequence). This CDR3 is 16 amino acids long. The V end lost 3 bases, the J end lost 4 bases, and 18 bases lay between the germline ends. The CDR3 loop reads CASSMDNLTPVTEAFF. CDR3 nucleotide sequence: TGTGCCAGTAGTATGGACAACTTGACCCCCGTCACTGAAGCTTTCTTT.

The chain uses TRBV10-3 and TRBJ2-1; the match to TRBD2 covers 14 bases. V trimming: 6 bases; J trimming: 0 bases; junction bases outside the gene matches: 4. Germline CDR1 ENHRY, CDR2 SYGVKD. This CDR3 region has 17 residues. This chain's CDR3 is CAIRAGTSGSSYNEQFF. In nucleotides, the CDR3 is TGTGCCATCAGAGCCGGGACTAGCGGGAGCTCCTACAATGAGCAGTTCTTC.

Details on this clone: The same CDR3 can be traced to other DNA sequences in this sample. The gene calls are TRBV9 and TRBJ2-5; either TRBD1 or TRBD2 may supply D (6 bases each). Trimming shortened V by 2 bases and J by 5 bases, and 10 bases separated the two germline ends. The length of the CDR3 is 13 residues. Germline loops: CDR1 SGDLS, CDR2 YYNGEE. CDR3 loop: CASSVGGGETQYF. Written as DNA, the CDR3 is TGTGCCAGCAGCGTCGGGGGCGGGGAGACCCAGTACTTC.

The chain links TRBV7-3 to TRBJ2-3; 9 bases agree with TRBD2. Trimming took 1 base from V and 3 from J; bases not matched to a gene: 11. Germline CDR1 SGHTA, CDR2 FQGTGA. This CDR3 is built from 18 residues. The CDR3 is CASSLNLAGGPETDTQYF. DNA for the CDR3: TGTGCCAGCAGCTTAAACTTGGCGGGGGGGCCAGAGACAGATACGCAGTATTTT.

The chain recombines TRBV7-9 with TRBJ2-1; D gene ambiguous. V dropped 3 bases and J dropped 1 base, with 7 bases sitting between them. The germline CDR1 and CDR2 sequences are SEHNR and FQNEAQ (reference sequence). The CDR3 is 14 amino acids. In nucleotides, the CDR3 is TGTGCCAGCAGCTTCCCCAATTCCTACAATGAGCAGTTCTTC. Protein sequence: CASSFPNSYNEQFF.

V and J are TRBV7-3 and TRBJ2-3; 13 bases line up with TRBD2. The CDR3 has 20 residues. V lost 5 bases and J lost 6; bases outside the gene matches: 20. Germline CDR1 is SGHTA and CDR2 is FQGTGA. CDR3 DNA: TGTGCCAGCAGCCCCCGACTAGCGGGAGGACTAACGAGTAGGATGGATACGCAGTATTTT. Residues: CASSPRLAGGLTSRMDTQYF. Together with reference TRBV7-3 and TRBJ2-3, the CDR3 gives the full variable domain: GAGVSQTPSNKVTEKGKYVELRCDPISGHTALYWYRQSLGQGPEFLIYFQGTGAADDSGLPNDRFFAVRPEGSVSTLKIQRTERGDSAVYLCASSPRLAGGLTSRMDTQYFGPGTRLTVL.

The chain is built from TRBV3-1 (or the pseudogene TRBV3-2) and TRBJ2-1, with D possibly matching TRBD1 (6 bases). The V gene's germline CDR1 is LGHDT and CDR2 YNNKEL (reference sequence). The CDR3 extends over 19 amino acids. Trimming shortened V by 0 bases and J by 5 bases, and 23 bases separated the two germline ends. The CDR3 region has the DNA TGTGCCAGCAGCCAAGACGCGATCCTCAGGGGAAGGTACAACAATGAGCAGTTCTTC. Translating gives CASSQDAILRGRYNNEQFF.

This clone was recorded once. This rearrangement joins TRBV20-1 to TRBJ2-7, with a weak D call TRBD2 (5 bases). CDR1 and CDR2 from the germline V gene are DFQATT and SNEGSKA (reference sequence). Trimming took off 3 bases at V and 7 bases at J, with 16 bases between the two ends. The CDR3 covers 13 residues. Here the CDR3 DNA reads TGCAGTGCTAGTAACTGGAGGAGCCGAGAGCAGTACTTC. Translated: CSASNWRSREQYF.

The rearrangement uses TRBV29-1 and TRBJ1-1; no reliable D call. This CDR3 spans 12 amino acids. The germline V and J ends were trimmed by 4 bases and 2 bases, with 8 bases remaining between them. Germline V gene lookup returns CDR1 SQVTM and CDR2 ANQGSEA. In DNA form, the CDR3 reads TGCAGCGTTGTCCGAGATAACACTGAAGCTTTCTTT. Its protein product is CSVVRDNTEAFF. Supplemented by reference TRBV29-1 and TRBJ1-1, the full variable domain reads SAVISQKPSRDICQRGTSLTIQCQVDSQVTMMFWYRQQPGQSLTLIATANQGSEATYESGFVIDKFPISRPNLTFSTLTVSNMSPEDSSIYLCSVVRDNTEAFFGQGTRLTVV.

A few counts support this clone. CDR3 region: CATSEPGTGWYEQYF. As DNA, the CDR3 is TGTGCCACCAGTGAACCCGGGACAGGCTGGTACGAGCAGTACTTC. The V call is TRBV24-1, the J call TRBJ2-7; 8 nucleotides line up with TRBD1. J lost 4 bases, V lost 4 bases, and 8 bases had no gene match. CDR1 is KGHDR, CDR2 SFDVKD, per germline. The CDR3 extends over 15 amino acids.

The chain uses TRBV27 and TRBJ1-5; D unresolved. The CDR3 length is 14 residues. Looked up from germline, CDR1 is MNHEY and CDR2 is SMNVEV (reference sequence). V shed 2 bases and J shed 0 bases, with 5 bases lying between them. The CDR3: CASSLIYSNQPQHF. The CDR3 bases are TGTGCCAGCAGTTTAATATATAGCAATCAGCCCCAGCATTTT.

The genes are TRBV7-2 and TRBJ1-5; D call uncertain. Germline V CDR1 and CDR2: SGHTA, FQGNSA. Between the trimmed V and J ends, which lost 1 base and 3 bases, there was a span of 7 bases. CDR3 length equals 14 residues. The CDR3 nucleotides are TGTGCCAGCAGCTTAGGGGCAGCCAATCAGCCCCAGCATTTT. Protein: CASSLGAANQPQHF. Filled out from reference TRBV7-2 and TRBJ1-5, the complete variable domain reads GAGVSQSPSNKVTEKGKDVELRCDPISGHTALYWYRQSLGQGLEFLIYFQGNSAPDKSGLPSDRFSAERTGGSVSTLTIQRTQQEDSAVYLCASSLGAANQPQHFGDGTRLSIL.

The gene calls are TRBV24-1 and TRBJ2-2; D possibly uses TRBD1 or TRBD2 (5 bases each). The CDR3 sequence is 13 residues long. The germline CDR1 and CDR2 sequences are KGHDR and SFDVKD. V was cut by 9 bases and J by 2 bases, with 9 bases left in between. The CDR3 sequence is CATGGTNTGELFF. CDR3 DNA sequence: TGTGCCACCGGGGGAACCAACACCGGGGAGCTGTTTTTT.

J is TRBJ1-1 and V is TRBV4-3; unclear D gene. CDR1 LGHNA and CDR2 YSLEER come from the germline V gene. Trimming pared 2 bases from V and 2 bases from J, leaving 12 bases between. This CDR3 contains 15 residues. The CDR3 DNA reads TGCGCCAGCAGCCAAAGGTACATGGGAAACACTGAAGCTTTCTTT. Translation: CASSQRYMGNTEAFF.